This T cell receptor beta chain was retrieved from a study of circulating and synovial CD4+ cells in juvenile arthritis. TCRdb's copy holds only in-frame clones and misses some; the assay was immunoSEQ multiplex PCR. Of some 30,000 clones in the sample, roughly 95% are singletons; the top ten hold approximately 2.9%. The CDR3 has 15 residues. Germline V gene data show CDR1 as SGHNT and CDR2 as YYREEE (reference sequence). V lost 1 base and J lost 2, with 10 bases in between. The clonotype originates from a human donor with juvenile idiopathic arthritis. The V call is TRBV5-4, the J call TRBJ2-1, with no clear D. The specimen was CD4+ T cells from blood. CDR3 in DNA: TGTGCCAGCAGCTTGTTAGAGGTAACCTACAATGAGCAGTTCTTC. Its translation: CASSLLEVTYNEQFF. The full variable domain, in which reference TRBV5-4 and TRBJ2-1 provide the parts outside the CDR3, is ETGVTQSPTHLIKTRGQQVTLRCSSQSGHNTVSWYQQALGQGPQFIFQYYREEENGRGNFPPRFSGLQFPNYSSELNVNALELDDSALYLCASSLLEVTYNEQFFGPGTRLTVL.